These 13 T cell receptor beta chains came from one sample sequenced in a study of T-cell memory formation after mild COVID-19. One entry per CDR3 protein, called by TCRdb with MiXCR from the 5' RACE reads. The sample has under 450,000 distinct CDR3 sequences, roughly an eighth seen once. The specimen was PBMCs or a T cell subset sorted from them (not recorded which). The receptors originated from a young man who had mild COVID-19 (a few samples of this study predate the infection). Cell type and time point are not known.

This clonotype came up a few times. The chain is built from TRBV7-3 and TRBJ2-1, with D possibly TRBD1 on 5 matching bases. CDR1 SGHTA and CDR2 FQGTGA come from the germline V gene. Trimming cost V 3 bases and J 5 bases, with 29 bases left between them. CDR3 length equals 20 residues. The CDR3 bases are TGTGCCAGCAGCTTCTATAGGGCTAGGAACAACAGGAATCCAGACAATGAGCAGTTCTTC. Its translation: CASSFYRARNNRNPDNEQFF. The full variable domain, in which reference TRBV7-3 and TRBJ2-1 provide the parts outside the CDR3, is GAGVSQTPSNKVTEKGKYVELRCDPISGHTALYWYRQSLGQGPEFLIYFQGTGAADDSGLPNDRFFAVRPEGSVSTLKIQRTERGDSAVYLCASSFYRARNNRNPDNEQFFGPGTRLTVL.

This clonotype has only a few counts. This rearrangement joins TRBV24-1 to TRBJ2-3; the D is unclear. Deletions cut 6 bases from V and 2 bases from J, with 5 bases between. Germline-derived CDR1 and CDR2 are KGHDR and SFDVKD. The CDR3 sequence is 12 residues long. CDR3 region: CATSQDTDTQYF. As DNA, the CDR3 is TGTGCCACCAGTCAGGACACAGATACGCAGTATTTT.

DNA for the CDR3: TGTGCCAGCAGTCCCGACAGGGGGATCACTGAAGCTTTCTTT. The encoded protein is CASSPDRGITEAFF. V and J are TRBV16 and TRBJ1-1; 9 nucleotides agree with TRBD1. The V gene end was trimmed by 6 bases and the J gene end by 4 bases; junction bases not matched to a gene: 6. CDR1 and CDR2 from the germline V gene are KGHSY and FQNENV. The CDR3 totals 14 residues.

The chain combines TRBV6-5 with TRBJ2-7; 9 nucleotides align to TRBD2. V trimming: 0 bases; J trimming: 4 bases; junction bases outside the gene matches: 7. Germline CDR1 is MNHEY and CDR2 is SVGAGI. This CDR3 has 16 residues. The CDR3 DNA is TGTGCCAGCAGTTACTCGGCTAGCGGGGTAGGGTACGAGCAGTACTTC. It yields the protein CASSYSASGVGYEQYF.

The chain carries TRBV27 and TRBJ1-2; unclear D gene. The CDR3 has 12 residues. Germline V gene sequence: CDR1 MNHEY, CDR2 SMNVEV (reference sequence). Trimming took off 5 bases at V and 13 bases at J, with 17 bases between the two ends. The CDR3 loop reads CASSPLSVVLTF. CDR3 DNA sequence: TGTGCCAGCAGTCCTCTATCGGTAGTACTCACCTTC.

This clonotype has only a few counts. The chain combines TRBV28 with TRBJ2-6; 7 bases align to TRBD2. The ends lost 5 bases at V and 0 bases at J; junction bases unmatched: 4. CDR1 and CDR2 (germline): MDHEN, SYDVKM. The CDR3 sequence is 16 residues long. The CDR3 sequence is CASSPGGYSGANVLTF. In nucleotides, the CDR3 is TGTGCCAGCAGTCCGGGGGGATACTCTGGGGCCAACGTCCTGACTTTC.

This chain joins TRBV7-2 and TRBJ2-1, with 7 bases lining up with TRBD1. This CDR3 is built from 14 residues. J lost 6 bases, V lost 3 bases, and 5 bases had no gene match. Germline V gene data show CDR1 as SGHTA and CDR2 as FQGNSA. In DNA, the CDR3 is TGTGCCAGCAGCTTCGCAGGGGGAAGCAATGAGCAGTTCTTC. Translating it yields CASSFAGGSNEQFF.

Written as DNA, the CDR3 is TGCAGTGCTAGGGCAGGGCAGAACACTGAAGCTTTCTTT. This encodes CSARAGQNTEAFF. V usage is TRBV20-1 and J usage is TRBJ1-1; D is perhaps TRBD1 (5 bases). There are 13 residues in the CDR3. Germline CDR1 reads DFQATT; CDR2 reads SNEGSKA (reference sequence). V lost 3 bases, J lost 1 base, and 9 bases lay in between.

The chain carries TRBV4-1 and TRBJ1-1, with D possibly TRBD1 on 5 matching bases. CDR1 MGHRA and CDR2 YSYEKL come from the germline V gene. V was clipped by 0 bases and J by 4 bases, with 6 bases between them. The CDR3 spans 13 residues. CDR3 sequence reads: CASSQERGTEAFF. The CDR3 coding sequence is TGCGCCAGCAGCCAAGAAAGGGGCACTGAAGCTTTCTTT.

This clonotype was counted between two and nine times. The chain employs TRBV15 and TRBJ2-3; no definite D call. Germline CDR1 LNHNV, CDR2 YYDKDF (reference sequence). The CDR3 runs to 15 residues. V was clipped by 0 bases and J by 4 bases, with 11 bases between them. CDR3 protein: CATSRDRQRADTQYF. CDR3 nucleotide sequence: TGTGCCACCAGCAGAGATAGACAACGAGCAGATACGCAGTATTTT.

This clonotype was picked up a small number of times. This chain joins TRBV7-3 and TRBJ2-2; 14 bases agree with TRBD2. The V and J ends lost 5 bases and 3 bases, in that order; junction bases with no gene match: 14. The germline V gene has CDR1 SGHTA and CDR2 FQGTGA. CDR3 length: 20 residues. CDR3 DNA sequence: TGTGCCAGCAGCCACGTCGCGCGGCGACTAGCGGGGGGGGACACCGGGGAGCTGTTTTTT. Translation: CASSHVARRLAGGDTGELFF.

This clonotype was observed a few times. The J gene is TRBJ1-5, the V gene TRBV16; the D is unclear. CDR1 is KGHSY and CDR2 is FQNENV in the germline V gene. The CDR3 is 13 amino acids. V lost 8 bases and J 6 bases, leaving 14 bases between the germline ends. The CDR3 loop reads CASGRPLGQPQHF. CDR3 nucleotide sequence: TGTGCCAGCGGCAGACCTTTGGGTCAGCCCCAGCATTTT.

This chain joins TRBV25-1 and TRBJ2-3; 7 nucleotides line up with TRBD2. Germline-derived CDR1 and CDR2 are MGHDK and SYGVNS. The V segment lost 2 bases and the J segment 8 bases; nucleotides outside the gene matches: 4. This CDR3 has 13 residues. In DNA, the CDR3 is TGTGCCAGCAGTGAACACGGGGGGTTTACGCAGTATTTT. Residues: CASSEHGGFTQYF.